Included here is one T cell receptor (beta chain) sequence, with context. What it recognizes is unknown. Primers used in a second PCR of about 7 to 11 cycles were a sample-barcoded 5' primer and a J-beta primer mix. Each CDR3 protein is one row after TCRdb ran MiXCR on the 5' RACE reads. Among 730,000 or so distinct CDR3 sequences listed, roughly 43% were seen once. The data originate from a study of blood T cells in healthy people across ages. Findings and limits, study-wide: Unknown CMV status may confound age-related changes in expanded clones. In long-lived donors, naive CD4+ cell counts and diversity exceeded those of aged donors.

The receptor comes from an older man in good health. Sequencing input: blood.

The CDR3 DNA follows: TGTGCCAGCAGCTCAAGGACTAGCGGGAGGGCCCCTAGCACAGATACGCAGTATTTT. Protein product: CASSSRTSGRAPSTDTQYF. This chain joins TRBV7-6 and TRBJ2-3; TRBD2 matches at 15 bases. The CDR3 length is 19 residues. Germline values: CDR1 SGHVS, CDR2 FNYEAQ. V trimming: 4 bases; J trimming: 0 bases; junction bases outside the gene matches: 8. The full variable domain, with the rest looked up from reference TRBV7-6 and TRBJ2-3, is GAGVSQSPRYKVTKRGQDVALRCDPISGHVSLYWYRQALGQGPEFLTYFNYEAQQDKSGLPNDRFSAERPEGSISTLTIQRTEQRDSAMYRCASSSRTSGRAPSTDTQYFGPGTRLTVL.